Below are 14 T cell receptor beta chains sequenced from a single sample in a study of cytomegalovirus exposure and HLA in healthy donors. The PCR ran on 60 Vbeta and 13 Jbeta primers. Repertoires were generated with immunoSEQ multiplex PCR, while TCRdb's copy carries only in-frame clones and drops some. Among tens of thousands of clones listed, around 79% were seen once. Sequenced material: PBMCs. Every receptor here comes from a woman aged 40-49 years in good health and CMV-seropositive.

This chain links TRBV4-3 with TRBJ1-2; the D is unclear. With 1 base removed from V and 5 bases from J, the gap between germline ends came to 11 bases. The length of the CDR3 is 14 residues. CDR1 LGHNA and CDR2 YSLEER come from the germline V gene. CDR3 DNA sequence: TGCGCCAGCAGCCAAGGGGGAAGGGAGTATGGCTACACCTTC. The encoded protein is CASSQGGREYGYTF.

This clone was counted only a few times. CDR3 nucleotides: TGCGCCAGCAGCACCTCCGGGACATCTAACACTGAAGCTTTCTTT. Translated, it gives CASSTSGTSNTEAFF. The rearrangement joins TRBV5-1 to TRBJ1-1; tentatively, D is TRBD1 (6 bases). The CDR3 sequence is 15 residues long. Germline lookup yields CDR1 SGHRS and CDR2 YFSETQ. The ends were cut back, 4 bases at V and 2 bases at J, with 15 bases in the middle.

This sequence joins TRBV25-1 and TRBJ2-1; 9 positions match TRBD1. J was trimmed by 8 bases and V by 7 bases; bases with no gene match: 12. This CDR3 is built from 15 residues. Per germline, CDR1 MGHDK and CDR2 SYGVNS. CDR3 sequence (DNA): TGTGCCAGCACTATAACCGGAACAGGGGGCTATGAGCAGTTCTTC. It yields the protein CASTITGTGGYEQFF.

The chain employs TRBV5-4 and TRBJ1-2; 7 bases line up with TRBD1. Trimming removed 4 bases from V and 5 bases from J; junction bases left unmatched: 11. Germline CDR1 SGHNT, CDR2 YYREEE (reference sequence). The CDR3 covers 15 residues. CDR3 DNA sequence: TGTGCCAGCAGCGCCCCTGAAGACAGGGCTTATGGCTACACCTTC. Protein sequence: CASSAPEDRAYGYTF.

This clone came up once. The gene calls are TRBV7-9 and TRBJ2-1, with D maybe TRBD2 (5 bases). Germline CDR1 and CDR2: SEHNR and FQNEAQ (reference sequence). With 3 bases removed from V and 7 bases from J, the gap between germline ends came to 16 bases. The CDR3 is made up of 15 amino acids. The CDR3 sequence: CASSFGVPPVNEQFF. The CDR3 DNA sequence: TGTGCCAGCAGCTTCGGGGTCCCCCCAGTAAATGAGCAGTTCTTC. The complete variable domain, with remaining parts taken from reference TRBV7-9 and TRBJ2-1, reads DTGVSQNPRHKITKRGQNVTFRCDPISEHNRLYWYRQTLGQGPEFLTYFQNEAQLEKSRLLSDRFSAERPKGSFSTLEIQRTEQGDSAMYLCASSFGVPPVNEQFFGPGTRLTVL.

This chain joins TRBV9 and TRBJ1-2; D is uncertain. Trimming took 0 bases from V and 8 from J, leaving 14 bases between them. CDR1 and CDR2 from the germline V gene are SGDLS and YYNGEE. The CDR3 sequence is 14 residues long. This CDR3 is CASSVDSSVRGYTF. The DNA for the CDR3 is TGTGCCAGCAGCGTAGATTCCAGCGTCCGGGGCTACACCTTC.

The chain has TRBV7-2 and TRBJ1-5; D possibly corresponds to TRBD1 (6 bases). The CDR3 length is 16 residues. Germline V gene sequence: CDR1 SGHTA, CDR2 FQGNSA. V lost 5 bases to trimming and J lost 0 bases, with 14 bases between them. This chain's CDR3 is CASSPRGDNSNQPQHF. The CDR3 DNA reads as TGTGCCAGCAGCCCCCGGGGGGACAATAGCAATCAGCCCCAGCATTTT. The full variable domain, with the rest looked up from reference TRBV7-2 and TRBJ1-5, is GAGVSQSPSNKVTEKGKDVELRCDPISGHTALYWYRQSLGQGLEFLIYFQGNSAPDKSGLPSDRFSAERTGGSVSTLTIQRTQQEDSAVYLCASSPRGDNSNQPQHFGDGTRLSIL.

This clone has just a few counts. V gene TRBV5-4 combines with J gene TRBJ1-2; 7 nucleotides align to TRBD1. Germline trimming cut 4 bases from V and 8 bases from J; bases unmatched to any gene: 2. This CDR3 is 11 amino acids long. CDR1 is SGHNT and CDR2 is YYREEE in the germline V gene (reference sequence). The CDR3 spells CASSRDRGYTF. CDR3 nucleotide sequence: TGTGCCAGCAGCCGGGACAGAGGCTACACCTTC.

The J gene is TRBJ1-2, the V gene TRBV5-6; 7 nucleotides agree with TRBD1. Germline trimming cut 2 bases from V and 3 bases from J; bases unmatched to any gene: 4. The CDR3 is made up of 14 amino acids. Germline CDR1 reads SGHDT; CDR2 reads YYEEEE. The CDR3 reads CASSFSGTDYGYTF. For the CDR3, the DNA is TGTGCCAGCAGCTTTTCTGGGACAGACTATGGCTACACCTTC.

This chain connects TRBV6-6 to TRBJ1-1; no clear D gene. CDR3 length equals 12 residues. V was shortened by 8 bases and J by 2 bases, with 9 bases between the two germline ends. The germline CDR1 and CDR2 sequences are MNHNY and SVGAGI (reference sequence). CDR3 protein: CASPGSNTEAFF. CDR3 nucleotide sequence: TGTGCCAGCCCGGGGTCCAACACTGAAGCTTTCTTT.

On this clone itself: The DNA is omitted, as the CDR3 cannot be located on it reliably, and the CDR3 follows TCRdb's listing. J is TRBJ1-5 and V is TRBV5-8; whether TRBD1, the table's D call, matches the DNA was not checked. Per germline, CDR1 SGHTS and CDR2 YDEGEE. The length of the CDR3 is 14 amino acids, counting both ends. CDR3 region: CASSFGQGIQPQHF.

The chain recombines TRBV4-3 with TRBJ2-2, with 7 positions matching TRBD2. V lost 0 bases, J lost 5 bases, and 6 bases stayed unmatched. Germline V CDR1 and CDR2: LGHNA, YSLEER. This CDR3 has 16 residues. The DNA of the CDR3 is TGCGCCAGCAGCCAAGATAGGAGGGAGGGGACCGGGGAGCTGTTTTTT. It codes for CASSQDRREGTGELFF.

The chain has TRBV27 and TRBJ2-7; TRBD1 aligns across 7 bases. Trimming cost V 4 bases and J 3 bases; bases outside gene matches: 3. Germline assignment: CDR1 MNHEY and CDR2 SMNVEV (reference sequence). The CDR3 sequence is 13 residues long. CDR3 in DNA: TGTGCCAGCAGTTACAGACAGGGCTACGAGCAGTACTTC. Encoded protein: CASSYRQGYEQYF.

The chain has TRBV11-2 and TRBJ1-2; D is unclear. This CDR3 has 15 residues. The germline V gene encodes CDR1 SGHAT and CDR2 FQNNGV. V was shortened by 4 bases and J by 5 bases, with 17 bases between the two germline ends. The CDR3 region has the DNA TGTGCCAGCAGCTCTCGGGAGGATAGGAGATATGGCTACACCTTC. Translation: CASSSREDRRYGYTF.